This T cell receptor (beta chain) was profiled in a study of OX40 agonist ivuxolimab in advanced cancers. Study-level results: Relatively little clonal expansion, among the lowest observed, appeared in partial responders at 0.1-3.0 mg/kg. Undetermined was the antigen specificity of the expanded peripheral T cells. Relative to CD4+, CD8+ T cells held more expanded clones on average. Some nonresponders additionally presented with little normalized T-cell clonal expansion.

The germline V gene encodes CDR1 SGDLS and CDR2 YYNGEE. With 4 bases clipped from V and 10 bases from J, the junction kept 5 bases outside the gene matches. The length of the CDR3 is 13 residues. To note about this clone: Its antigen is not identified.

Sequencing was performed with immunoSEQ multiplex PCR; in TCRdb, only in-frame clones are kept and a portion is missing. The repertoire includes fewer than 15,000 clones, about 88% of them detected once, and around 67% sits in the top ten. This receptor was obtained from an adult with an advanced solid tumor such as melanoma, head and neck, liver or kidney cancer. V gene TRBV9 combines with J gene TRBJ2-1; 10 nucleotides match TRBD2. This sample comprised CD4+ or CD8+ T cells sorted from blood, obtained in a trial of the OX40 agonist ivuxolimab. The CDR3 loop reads CASSPELAGEQFF. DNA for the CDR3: TGTGCCAGCAGCCCGGAACTAGCGGGAGAGCAGTTCTTC.